These 8 T cell receptor beta chains came from one sample sequenced in a study of blood T cells in healthy people across ages. The authors ran a second PCR of roughly 7 to 11 cycles using a sample-barcoded 5' primer and a J-beta primer mix. TCRdb redid the calling of the 5' RACE reads with MiXCR, one entry per CDR3 protein. The table has 800,000 or so distinct CDR3 sequences, 20% to 25% seen once. Separately, the same data were catalogued under a study of T cells of mothers and their children.

The source material was blood. The receptors derive from a boy between 10 and 17 years old in good health.

V gene TRBV12-3 or TRBV12-4 combines with J gene TRBJ2-6; D is possibly TRBD1 or TRBD2 (5 bases each). The CDR3 is made up of 14 amino acids. V lost 3 bases to trimming and J lost 4 bases, with 7 bases between them. In DNA form, the CDR3 reads TGTGCCAGCAGTTTTGGGGACGGGGCCAACGTCCTGACTTTC. It translates to CASSFGDGANVLTF.

This clonotype has at least ten counts. The V and J genes are TRBV11-2 and TRBJ1-1; possible D gene TRBD1, 6 bases. The CDR3 sequence is 14 residues long. Trimming shortened V by 2 bases and J by 1 base, and 8 bases separated the two germline ends. Germline loops: CDR1 SGHAT, CDR2 FQNNGV. CDR3 protein: CASSLHRANTEAFF. The CDR3 coding sequence is TGTGCCAGCAGCTTACACAGGGCGAACACTGAAGCTTTCTTT.

The chain uses TRBV9 and TRBJ2-7; D not resolved. The CDR3 sequence is 12 residues long. From germline, CDR1 is SGDLS and CDR2 YYNGEE. V shed 7 bases and J shed 5 bases, with 13 bases lying between them. The CDR3 DNA reads TGTGCCAGCGGTAAAGAATTGGACGAGCAGTACTTC. Residues: CASGKELDEQYF.

This clonotype was recorded at least ten times. The junction does not match germline at one end; this may be a read error. The chain recombines TRBV7-9 with TRBJ2-1; maybe TRBD1 (6 bases). CDR1 is SEHNR, CDR2 FQNEAQ, per germline (reference sequence). The CDR3 is 14 amino acids. The CDR3 protein is CASSLQGSYNEQFF. DNA for the CDR3: TGCGCCAGCAGCTTACAGGGCTCCTACAATGAGCAGTTCTTC.

In this sample, this clonotype turned up many times. V gene TRBV29-1 combines with J gene TRBJ2-5, with D perhaps TRBD1 (6 bases). This CDR3 has 11 residues. V lost 6 bases and J 4 bases, leaving 9 bases between the germline ends. From germline, CDR1 is SQVTM and CDR2 ANQGSEA. The CDR3 spells CSVLRGETQYF. CDR3 DNA: TGCAGCGTCCTCAGGGGAGAGACCCAGTACTTC.

The rearrangement joins TRBV18 to TRBJ2-6; D possibly corresponds to TRBD1 (6 bases). The V end lost 3 bases, the J end lost 0 bases, and 15 bases lay between the germline ends. The germline V gene encodes CDR1 KGHSH and CDR2 LQKENI. This CDR3 is built from 18 residues. CDR3 loop: CASSPTGSLRSGANVLTF. CDR3 in DNA: TGTGCCAGCTCACCCACAGGGTCCCTACGCTCTGGGGCCAACGTCCTGACTTTC. The full variable domain, its missing parts supplied by reference TRBV18 and TRBJ2-6, is NAGVMQNPRHLVRRRGQEARLRCSPMKGHSHVYWYRQLPEEGLKFMVYLQKENIIDESGMPKERFSAEFPKEGPSILRIQQVVRGDSAAYFCASSPTGSLRSGANVLTFGAGSRLTVL.

This clonotype was detected a few times. The chain links TRBV28 to TRBJ2-5; 9 nucleotides align to TRBD1. The J call may be wrong; the DNA end is better matched by TRBJ2-7. The germline V gene has CDR1 MDHEN and CDR2 SYDVKM. CDR3 length equals 15 residues. This CDR3 reads CASSLPHGQGNEQYF. DNA of the CDR3: TGTGCCAGCAGTTTACCCCACGGACAGGGGAACGAGCAGTACTTC.

This clonotype has ten or more counts. The chain recombines TRBV28 with TRBJ1-4, with D unresolved. This CDR3 region has 13 residues. V was cut by 8 bases and J by 5 bases, with 12 bases left in between. Looked up from germline, CDR1 is MDHEN and CDR2 is SYDVKM. The CDR3 coding sequence is TGTGCCAGCTGTACAGCGATAAATGAAAAACTGTTTTTT. This gives the protein CASCTAINEKLFF.